This T cell receptor (beta chain) was identified during a study of blood T cells in healthy people across ages. Primed by a sample-barcoded 5' primer and a J-beta primer mix, a second PCR proceeded for about 6 to 11 cycles. TCRdb re-called the 5' RACE reads through MiXCR, storing one row per CDR3 protein. The data hold about 1.4 million distinct CDR3 sequences, with approximately 59% observed a single time. This CDR3 contains 15 residues. The ends were cut back, 0 bases at V and 7 bases at J, with 12 bases in the middle. CDR1 MGHRA and CDR2 YSYEKL come from the germline V gene. Specimen: blood. The V and J genes are TRBV4-1 and TRBJ2-2; unclear D gene. The TCR originated in a man aged 18 to 35 in good health. The CDR3 DNA reads as TGCGCCAGCAGCCAAGAGGTTAGAAGTGTCGGGGAGCTGTTTTTT. This translates into CASSQEVRSVGELFF.